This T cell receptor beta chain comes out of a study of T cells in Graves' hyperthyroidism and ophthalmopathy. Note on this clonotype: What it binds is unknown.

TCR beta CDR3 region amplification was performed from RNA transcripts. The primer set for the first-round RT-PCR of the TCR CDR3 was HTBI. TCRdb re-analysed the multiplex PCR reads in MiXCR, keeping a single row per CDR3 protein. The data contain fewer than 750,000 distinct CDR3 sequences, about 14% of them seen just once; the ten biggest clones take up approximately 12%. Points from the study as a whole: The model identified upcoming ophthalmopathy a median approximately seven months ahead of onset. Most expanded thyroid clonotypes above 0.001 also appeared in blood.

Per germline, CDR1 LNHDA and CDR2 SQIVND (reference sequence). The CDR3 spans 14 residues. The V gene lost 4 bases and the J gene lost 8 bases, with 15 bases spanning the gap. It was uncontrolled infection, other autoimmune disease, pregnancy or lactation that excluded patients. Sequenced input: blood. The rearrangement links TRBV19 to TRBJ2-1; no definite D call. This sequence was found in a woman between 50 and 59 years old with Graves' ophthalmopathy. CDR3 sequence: CASSTRQVVYEQFF. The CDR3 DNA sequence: TGTGCCAGTAGTACTCGTCAAGTAGTCTATGAGCAGTTCTTC.